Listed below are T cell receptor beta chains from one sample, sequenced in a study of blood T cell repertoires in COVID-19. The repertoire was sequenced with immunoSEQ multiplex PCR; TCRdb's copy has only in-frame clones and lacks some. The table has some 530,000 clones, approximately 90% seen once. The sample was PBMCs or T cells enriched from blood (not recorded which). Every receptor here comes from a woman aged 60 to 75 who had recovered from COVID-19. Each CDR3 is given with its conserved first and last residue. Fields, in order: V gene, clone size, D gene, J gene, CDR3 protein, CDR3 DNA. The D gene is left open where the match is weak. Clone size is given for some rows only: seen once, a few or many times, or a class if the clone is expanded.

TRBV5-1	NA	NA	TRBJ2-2	CASSFGQSGELFF	TGCGCCAGCAGCTTCGGACAGAGTGGGGAGCTGTTTTTT
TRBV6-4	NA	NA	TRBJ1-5	CANPDLDRPLKPQHF	TGTGCCAACCCAGATTTAGACAGACCGTTGAAGCCCCAGCATTTT
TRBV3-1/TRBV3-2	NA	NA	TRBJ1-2	CASSHGPDRYGYTF	TGTGCCAGCAGCCACGGCCCGGACAGATATGGCTACACCTTC
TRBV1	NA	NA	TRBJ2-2	CTSSQDWYKSTGELFF	TGCACCAGCAGCCAAGATTGGTACAAATCCACCGGGGAGCTGTTTTTT
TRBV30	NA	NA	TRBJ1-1	CAWGQGRGNTEAFF	TGTGCCTGGGGGCAGGGGCGAGGGAACACTGAAGCTTTCTTT
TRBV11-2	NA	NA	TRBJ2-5	CASSLSPGLQETQYF	TGTGCCAGCAGCTTATCCCCGGGACTTCAAGAGACCCAGTACTTC
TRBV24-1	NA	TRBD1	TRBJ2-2	CATKGQGNTGELFF	TGTGCCACCAAGGGACAGGGCAACACCGGGGAGCTGTTTTTT
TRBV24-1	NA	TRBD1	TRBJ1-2	CATSDSGQGAVGYTF	TGTGCCACCAGTGATTCGGGACAGGGGGCGGTAGGCTACACCTTC
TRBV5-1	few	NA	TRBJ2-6	CASSPGGGPGGANVLTF	TGCGCCAGCAGCCCAGGCGGGGGCCCGGGAGGGGCCAACGTCCTGACTTTC
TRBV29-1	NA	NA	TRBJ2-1	CSVTSSYNEQFF	TGCAGCGTGACTAGTTCCTACAATGAGCAGTTCTTC
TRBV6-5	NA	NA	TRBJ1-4	CASRGHPATNEKLFF	TGTGCCAGCAGGGGGCACCCGGCAACTAATGAAAAACTGTTTTTT
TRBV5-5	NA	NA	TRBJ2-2	CASSLNGILGEPFF	TGTGCCAGCAGCTTGAACGGCATTCTCGGGGAGCCGTTTTTT
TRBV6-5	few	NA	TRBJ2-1	CASRSYSDNEQFF	TGTGCCAGCCGGTCGTACAGTGACAATGAGCAGTTCTTC
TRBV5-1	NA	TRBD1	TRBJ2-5	CASSFRYRGQETQYF	TGCGCCAGCAGCTTTAGGTACAGGGGCCAAGAGACCCAGTACTTC
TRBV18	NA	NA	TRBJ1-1	CASSYRENTEAFF	TGTGCCAGCTCGTACAGGGAAAACACTGAAGCTTTCTTT
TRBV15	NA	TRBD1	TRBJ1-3	CATSSGSGGSGNTIYF	TGTGCCACCAGCAGTGGATCAGGGGGCTCTGGAAACACCATATATTTT
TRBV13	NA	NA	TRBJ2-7	CASSMKSDRAYEQYF	TGTGCCAGCAGCATGAAATCCGACAGAGCCTACGAGCAGTACTTC
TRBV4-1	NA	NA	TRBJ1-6	CASSQGVGGSPLHF	TGCGCCAGCAGCCAAGGGGTCGGAGGTTCACCCCTCCACTTT